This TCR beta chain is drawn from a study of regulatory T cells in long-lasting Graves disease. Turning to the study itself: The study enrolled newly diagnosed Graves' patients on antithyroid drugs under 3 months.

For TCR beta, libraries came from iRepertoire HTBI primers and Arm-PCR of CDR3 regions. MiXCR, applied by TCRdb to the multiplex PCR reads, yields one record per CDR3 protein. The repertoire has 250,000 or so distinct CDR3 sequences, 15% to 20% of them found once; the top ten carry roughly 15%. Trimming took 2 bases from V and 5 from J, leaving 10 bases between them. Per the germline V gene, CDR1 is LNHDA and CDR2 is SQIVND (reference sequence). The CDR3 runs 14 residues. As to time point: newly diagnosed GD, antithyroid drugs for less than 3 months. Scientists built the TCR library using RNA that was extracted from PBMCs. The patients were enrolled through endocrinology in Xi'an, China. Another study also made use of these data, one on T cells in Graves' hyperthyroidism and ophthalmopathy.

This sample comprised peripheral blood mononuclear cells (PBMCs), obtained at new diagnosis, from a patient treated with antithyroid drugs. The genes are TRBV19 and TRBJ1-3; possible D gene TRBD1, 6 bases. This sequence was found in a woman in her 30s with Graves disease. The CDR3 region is CASSIRDKRNTIYF. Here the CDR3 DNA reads TGTGCCAGTAGTATAAGGGACAAACGAAACACCATATATTTT.